This T cell receptor (beta chain) is drawn from a study of beta chain features in type 1 diabetes. This clone occurred a few times. Its cognate antigen is unknown. General observations from the study: When VDJ junctions were examined, type 1 diabetes patients showed fewer insertions and more deletions. Still unanswered here is whether HLA type influences TCRB rearrangement.

What was sequenced were expressed TCRB transcripts, since all of the isolated RNA had been reverse transcribed. It was found that naive, central memory and regulatory T cell samples averaged roughly 3.5 million reads. The protocol was immunoSEQ multiplex PCR, while the TCRdb copy is restricted to in-frame clones and leaves out a portion. The table shows fewer than 250,000 clones, with 9.6% occurring only once. The CDR3 sequence is 13 residues long. Trimming left V 1 base short and J 1 base short, with 7 bases between. The germline V gene encodes CDR1 GTSNPN and CDR2 SVGIG (reference sequence). V gene TRBV30 combines with J gene TRBJ2-5; possibly TRBD1 for D (6 bases). The receptor was isolated from a woman aged 18 to 35 in good health. Sequencing was carried out using naive CD4+ T cells from blood. Here the CDR3 DNA reads TGTGCCTGGAGTGGACAGGCCCAAGAGACCCAGTACTTC. It translates to CAWSGQAQETQYF.